The following is a T cell receptor beta chain sequence with its context. The antigen is unknown. This record comes from a study of T cell responses to AZD1222 COVID-19 vaccine. Whole-study findings and limits: Within unmutated variant regions lay the reported targets of nearly half of spike-specific TCRs.

Assay: immunoSEQ multiplex PCR; the TCRdb copy retains only in-frame clones and omits some. Of around 110,000 clones listed, just under 95% are singletons. Germline CDR1 and CDR2: SEHNR and FQNEAQ (reference sequence). Trimming took 1 base from V and 8 from J, leaving 20 bases between them. This CDR3 region has 17 residues. The sequencing here drew on peripheral blood, taken on day 0 of AZD1222 vaccination. The TCR was taken from an adult in good health. The chain is built from TRBV7-9 and TRBJ1-4; D is perhaps TRBD1 (6 bases). Here the CDR3 reads CASSLGSWGRGEEKLFF. The CDR3, as DNA: TGTGCCAGCAGCTTAGGCTCGTGGGGCAGGGGAGAGGAAAAACTGTTTTTT.